This T cell receptor beta chain stems from a study of blood T cell repertoires in COVID-19. For the study at large: Specimens from acute and convalescent COVID-19 originated in the United States, Italy and Spain. The analysed material was cDNA or gDNA that came from T cells, B-cell-depleted T cells, or PBMCs.

Per the study methods: Estimates of nucleated cell counts were drawn from the amplification of reference gene primers. Sequenced by immunoSEQ multiplex PCR; TCRdb stores in-frame clones only, minus some. V and J calls and clone size come straight from that table; D and trimming were deduced from the DNA. Of over 250,000 clones in the sample, about 80% are singletons; the top ten hold around 4.1%. This CDR3 comprises 14 residues. V was trimmed by 1 base and J by 8 bases, leaving 12 bases between them. Germline assignment: CDR1 LNHDA and CDR2 SQIVND (reference sequence). Cohort assignment relied on participant-reported clinical history.

The chain uses TRBV19 and TRBJ2-4, with a tentative D call TRBD1 (6 bases). The material sequenced was PBMCs or T cells enriched from blood (not recorded which). This sequence originates from a man aged 25 to 45 with acute COVID-19. Here the CDR3 reads CASSIAPRGDIQYF. The CDR3 DNA is TGTGCCAGTAGTATAGCCCCCAGGGGTGACATTCAGTACTTC.